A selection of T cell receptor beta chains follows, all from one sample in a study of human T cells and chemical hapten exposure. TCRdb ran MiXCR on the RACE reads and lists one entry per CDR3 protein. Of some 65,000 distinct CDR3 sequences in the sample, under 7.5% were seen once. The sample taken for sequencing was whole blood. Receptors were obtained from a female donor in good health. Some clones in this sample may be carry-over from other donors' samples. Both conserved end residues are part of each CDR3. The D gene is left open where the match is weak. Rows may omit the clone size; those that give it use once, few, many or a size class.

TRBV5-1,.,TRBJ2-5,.,TGCGCCAGCAGCCCCGCTGGGAGCCAAGAGACCCAGTACTTC,CASSPAGSQETQYF
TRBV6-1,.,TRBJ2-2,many,TGTGCCAGCAGCGAAGACGCGGAATCCGGGGAGCTGTTTTTT,CASSEDAESGELFF
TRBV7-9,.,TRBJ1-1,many,TGTGCCACCAGGGCGGCGGGTAACCCGAACACTGAAGCTTTCTTT,CATRAAGNPNTEAFF
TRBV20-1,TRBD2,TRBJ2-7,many,TGCAGTGCTAGGGACCTCACTAGCGGCAGCTCCTACGAGCAGTACTTC,CSARDLTSGSSYEQYF
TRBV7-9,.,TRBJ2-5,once,TGTGCCAGCGGCTTAGCGGTGGGAATCCAAGAGACCCAGTACTTC,CASGLAVGIQETQYF
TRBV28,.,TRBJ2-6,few,TGTGCCAGCAGAATCTCTGGGGCCAACGTCCTGACTTTC,CASRISGANVLTF
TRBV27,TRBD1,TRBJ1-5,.,TGTGCCAGCAGGGGACAGCTCAATCAGCCCCAGCATTTT,CASRGQLNQPQHF
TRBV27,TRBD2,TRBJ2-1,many,TGTGCCAGCAGTTTAGCGGGAGGGCCCAATGAGCAGTTCTTC,CASSLAGGPNEQFF
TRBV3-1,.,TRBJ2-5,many,TGTGCCAGCAGCCATAGCCCGGGGACGAAGTATGAGACCCAGTACTTC,CASSHSPGTKYETQYF
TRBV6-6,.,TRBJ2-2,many,TGTGCCAGCAGGGTCTCGAACACCGGGGAGCTGTTTTTT,CASRVSNTGELFF
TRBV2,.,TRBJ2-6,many,TGTGCCAGCAGCCTACTACTCTTGGCCAACGTCCTGACTTTC,CASSLLLLANVLTF
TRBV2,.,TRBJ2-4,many,TGTGCCAGCAGTGAGGGGACTAACATTCAGTACTTC,CASSEGTNIQYF
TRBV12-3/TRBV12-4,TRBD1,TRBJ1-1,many,TGTGCCAGCAGTCGACAGGGAAACACTGAAGCTTTCTTT,CASSRQGNTEAFF
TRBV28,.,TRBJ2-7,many,TGTGCCAGCAGTCCCGCGAGCCGCGCTGACTCCTACGAGCAGTACTTC,CASSPASRADSYEQYF
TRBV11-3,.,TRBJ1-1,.,TGTGCCAGCAGCTCCCGGATGCAGGGCGGGAACACTGAAGCTTTCTTT,CASSSRMQGGNTEAFF
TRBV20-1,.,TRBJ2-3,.,TGCAGTGCTAGGGTGGGGGCCTCTACAGATACGCAGTATTTT,CSARVGASTDTQYF
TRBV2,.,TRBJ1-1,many,TGTGCCAGCAGTGCGGGGGAAAGGAACACTGAAGCTTTCTTT,CASSAGERNTEAFF
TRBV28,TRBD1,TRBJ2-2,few,TGTGCCAGCAGTCGACAGGGTTTGAGGACCGGGGAGCTGTTTTTT,CASSRQGLRTGELFF
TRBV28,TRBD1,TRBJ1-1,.,TGTGCCAGCAGTATGGGACAGGGCGAAGCTTTCTTT,CASSMGQGEAFF
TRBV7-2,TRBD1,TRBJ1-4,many,TGTGCCAGCAGCTTCGACAGGGGAGGCGAAAAACTGTTTTTT,CASSFDRGGEKLFF
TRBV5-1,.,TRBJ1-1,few,TGCGCCAGCAGCTTGGGACAGGCGAACACTGAAGCTTTCTTT,CASSLGQANTEAFF
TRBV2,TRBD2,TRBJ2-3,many,TGTGCCAGCATCCAGACTAGCGGATTCACAGATACGCAGTATTTT,CASIQTSGFTDTQYF
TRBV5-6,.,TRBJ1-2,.,TGTGCCAGCCTACGGACGGATCTCCGTTCCTTTCACTATGGCGACACCTTC,CASLRTDLRSFHYGDTF
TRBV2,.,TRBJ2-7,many,TGTGCCAGCAGGGCCGGGGAGCAGTACTTC,CASRAGEQYF
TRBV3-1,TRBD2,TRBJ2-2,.,TGTGCCAGCAGCCCACTAGCGGGGAACACCGGGGAGCTGTTTTTT,CASSPLAGNTGELFF